Below, 24 T cell receptor beta chains from the same sample are listed, as sequenced in a study of T-cell memory formation after mild COVID-19. TCRdb analysed the 5' RACE reads with MiXCR anew, one entry per CDR3 protein. The sample includes about 290,000 distinct CDR3 sequences, roughly 15% seen only once; the top ten take roughly a fifth. Material: PBMCs or a T cell subset sorted from them (not recorded which). The receptors shown here come from a man aged 18 to 30 who had mild COVID-19 (a few samples of this study predate the infection). Cell type and time point are not known.

This clonotype has more than one count but fewer than ten. The V call is TRBV7-3, the J call TRBJ2-2, with D perhaps TRBD1 or TRBD2 (5 bases each). CDR1 is SGHTA and CDR2 is FQGTGA in the germline V gene. CDR3 size: 18 residues. V was shortened by 1 base and J by 4 bases, with 19 bases between the two germline ends. Here the CDR3 DNA reads TGTGCCAGCAGCTTAATTTCGGCTCGAGAGGGGCCCACCGGGGAGCTGTTTTTT. Protein product: CASSLISAREGPTGELFF.

This clonotype was observed a few times. The chain carries TRBV6-2 or TRBV6-3 and TRBJ1-5, with D perhaps matching TRBD1 (5 bases). Germline assignment: CDR1 MNHEY and CDR2 SVGEGT. This CDR3 spans 13 amino acids. The germline V and J ends were trimmed by 8 bases and 10 bases, with 18 bases remaining between them. CDR3 DNA sequence: TGTGCCAGCGGCCTCCAAGGGCAGGGACCCCAGCATTTT. Its translation: CASGLQGQGPQHF.

This clonotype was counted only a few times. The rearrangement joins TRBV6-2 or TRBV6-3 to TRBJ1-6, with D perhaps matching TRBD1 (5 bases). V was pared by 6 bases and J by 7 bases, with 13 bases between. The CDR3 extends over 14 amino acids. Germline V gene data show CDR1 as MNHEY and CDR2 as SVGEGT. The CDR3 loop is CASSFQGDNSPLHF. The CDR3 DNA sequence: TGTGCCAGCAGCTTCCAGGGTGACAATTCACCCCTCCACTTT.

The rearrangement uses TRBV7-9 and TRBJ2-3; D gene ambiguous. Germline CDR1 reads SEHNR; CDR2 reads FQNEAQ (reference sequence). CDR3 size: 16 residues. V was clipped by 7 bases and J by 2 bases, with 19 bases between them. The CDR3 loop is CASTLVQGSPTDTQYF. Here the CDR3 DNA reads TGTGCCAGCACCCTAGTCCAAGGGTCCCCCACAGATACGCAGTATTTT.

The rearrangement joins TRBV7-9 to TRBJ1-1; 10 bases are shared with TRBD1. This CDR3 contains 15 residues. The ends lost 5 bases at V and 4 bases at J; junction bases unmatched: 7. Germline V gene sequence: CDR1 SEHNR, CDR2 FQNEAQ (reference sequence). As DNA, the CDR3 is TGTGCCAGCAGCCCCTGGGACAGGGGTTTCACTGAAGCTTTCTTT. Its translation is CASSPWDRGFTEAFF. Full variable domain (missing parts from reference TRBV7-9 and TRBJ1-1): DTGVSQNPRHKITKRGQNVTFRCDPISEHNRLYWYRQTLGQGPEFLTYFQNEAQLEKSRLLSDRFSAERPKGSFSTLEIQRTEQGDSAMYLCASSPWDRGFTEAFFGQGTRLTVV.

The chain combines TRBV7-9 with TRBJ1-5; D unresolved. The V gene's germline CDR1 is SEHNR and CDR2 FQNEAQ (reference sequence). The CDR3 runs 14 residues. Trimming pared 2 bases from V and 7 bases from J, leaving 12 bases between. The CDR3: CASSLQHSEQPQHF. In nucleotides, the CDR3 is TGTGCCAGCAGCTTACAGCATAGTGAACAGCCCCAGCATTTT.

The chain couples TRBV7-2 to TRBJ1-5; TRBD1 matches 7 bases. Germline CDR1 and CDR2: SGHTA and FQGNSA. This CDR3 contains 14 residues. The V gene end was trimmed by 5 bases and the J gene end by 11 bases; junction bases not matched to a gene: 12. The DNA of the CDR3 is TGTGCCAGCAGCAGACAGGGATCAATCAGGGCCCAGCATTTT. Protein sequence: CASSRQGSIRAQHF. The variable domain in full, with the rest retrieved from reference TRBV7-2 and TRBJ1-5, is GAGVSQSPSNKVTEKGKDVELRCDPISGHTALYWYRQSLGQGLEFLIYFQGNSAPDKSGLPSDRFSAERTGGSVSTLTIQRTQQEDSAVYLCASSRQGSIRAQHFGDGTRLSIL.

This clonotype was observed a handful of times. The chain carries TRBV5-1 and TRBJ2-1; D might be TRBD2 (7 bases). The CDR3 length is 15 residues. Germline CDR1 is SGHRS and CDR2 is YFSETQ. Trimming removed 3 bases from V and 0 bases from J, with 10 bases in between. In nucleotides, the CDR3 is TGCGCCAGCAGCTGGGGGGGCAGCTCCTACAATGAGCAGTTCTTC. Protein sequence: CASSWGGSSYNEQFF.

This clonotype came up a few times. The rearrangement joins TRBV27 to TRBJ2-1; TRBD1 agrees at 7 bases. The V segment lost 5 bases and the J segment 8 bases; nucleotides outside the gene matches: 12. The germline V gene has CDR1 MNHEY and CDR2 SMNVEV (reference sequence). CDR3 length: 15 residues. DNA for the CDR3: TGTGCCAGCAGTCAACTTTGGACAGGTCTTGATGAGCAGTTCTTC. Its protein is CASSQLWTGLDEQFF.

This chain connects TRBV20-1 to TRBJ1-1; TRBD1 matches at 7 bases. J was trimmed by 4 bases and V by 1 base; bases with no gene match: 3. The CDR3 has 13 amino acids. CDR1 is DFQATT and CDR2 is SNEGSKA in the germline V gene (reference sequence). DNA for the CDR3: TGCAGTGCTAGAGGGCAGGGGGGCACTGAAGCTTTCTTT. Translation gives CSARGQGGTEAFF.

The rearrangement joins TRBV28 to TRBJ1-1; D not certain. Germline CDR1 reads MDHEN; CDR2 reads SYDVKM. The CDR3 is 14 amino acids. V was clipped by 6 bases and J by 2 bases, with 13 bases between them. CDR3 nucleotides: TGTGCCAGCAGCCCCGAACTCGCCAACACTGAAGCTTTCTTT. It codes for CASSPELANTEAFF.

As DNA, the CDR3 is TGCGCCAGCAGCCAAGCATTCCGACAGGAAGCTTTCTTT. Its protein product is CASSQAFRQEAFF. This sequence joins TRBV4-1 and TRBJ1-1; tentative D call: TRBD1 (5 bases). The CDR3 has 13 residues. Germline V CDR1 and CDR2: MGHRA, YSYEKL. V lost 1 base to trimming and J lost 8 bases, with 11 bases between them.

The rearrangement links TRBV24-1 to TRBJ1-2; TRBD1 is a possible D gene (5 bases). The V gene's germline CDR1 is KGHDR and CDR2 SFDVKD. Trimming took 5 bases from V and 4 from J, leaving 10 bases between them. This CDR3 contains 13 residues. DNA for the CDR3: TGTGCCACCAGTGGAGGGGATAGCTATGGCTACACCTTC. It is translated as CATSGGDSYGYTF.

This clonotype turned up a few times. The gene calls are TRBV4-3 and TRBJ2-1, with D perhaps TRBD2 (5 bases). The CDR3 covers 18 residues. Germline assignment: CDR1 LGHNA and CDR2 YSLEER. Trimming left V 5 bases short and J 4 bases short, with 24 bases between. The CDR3 spells CASSYEMRAISNYNEQFF. DNA of the CDR3: TGCGCCAGCAGCTATGAAATGCGGGCCATCAGTAATTACAATGAGCAGTTCTTC.

This clonotype has just a few counts. The genes are TRBV5-6 and TRBJ1-2, with D possibly being TRBD1 (5 bases). Per the germline V gene, CDR1 is SGHDT and CDR2 is YYEEEE. The CDR3 has 16 amino acids. The V gene lost 3 bases and the J gene lost 2 bases, with 17 bases spanning the gap. As DNA, the CDR3 is TGTGCCAGCAGCTCCCCCGGGGCGGGGCCGAACTATGGCTACACCTTC. Translating gives CASSSPGAGPNYGYTF.

This clonotype was found a few times. V and J are TRBV10-3 and TRBJ2-7; the match to TRBD2 covers 8 bases. The junction had 8 bases not matched to a gene; V was cut back by 6 bases and J by 1 base. The CDR3 is made up of 15 amino acids. Germline V gene sequence: CDR1 ENHRY, CDR2 SYGVKD. DNA for the CDR3: TGTGCCATCAGCCCGGGACTAGGGGGATCCTACGAGCAGTACGTC. This translates into CAISPGLGGSYEQYV.

DNA of the CDR3: TGTGCCAGCAGTGCTAGCGGTCCCAGCTCCTACGAGCAGTACTTC. It yields the protein CASSASGPSSYEQYF. The chain uses TRBV6-5 and TRBJ2-7; 7 bases agree with TRBD2. This CDR3 has 15 residues. The ends lost 5 bases at V and 0 bases at J; junction bases unmatched: 7. Germline CDR1 is MNHEY and CDR2 is SVGAGI.

Many counts were recorded for this clonotype. The genes are TRBV6-6 and TRBJ2-3, with TRBD2 matching over 14 bases. Germline lookup yields CDR1 MNHNY and CDR2 SVGAGI (reference sequence). V lost 2 bases and J lost 0; bases outside the gene matches: 10. This CDR3 comprises 20 residues. The CDR3 loop reads CASSYGLAGGPLASTDTQYF. The CDR3 DNA follows: TGTGCCAGCAGTTACGGACTAGCGGGGGGTCCACTGGCTAGCACAGATACGCAGTATTTT.

This clonotype was seen only a few times. V and J are TRBV4-3 and TRBJ2-5; the D call may be TRBD1 or TRBD2 (5 bases each). Germline V gives CDR1 LGHNA, CDR2 YSLEER. This CDR3 comprises 14 residues. The V gene lost 4 bases and the J gene lost 6 bases, with 15 bases spanning the gap. This CDR3 reads CASSPEGSRKTQYF. CDR3 coding DNA: TGCGCCAGCAGCCCTGAGGGGAGCCGGAAGACCCAGTACTTC.

J is TRBJ2-2 and V is TRBV7-9; 7 nucleotides match TRBD1. From germline, CDR1 is SEHNR and CDR2 FQNEAQ (reference sequence). The CDR3 runs to 16 residues. Trimming cost V 9 bases and J 0 bases; bases outside gene matches: 10. The CDR3 sequence is CARDSGTDANTGELFF. The CDR3 DNA reads as TGTGCCAGAGACTCCGGGACAGACGCGAACACCGGGGAGCTGTTTTTT.

This clonotype has a handful of counts. The J gene is TRBJ2-7, the V gene TRBV4-3; 9 bases are a match to TRBD1. V lost 4 bases to trimming and J lost 5 bases; unmatched junction nucleotides: 6. CDR1 LGHNA and CDR2 YSLEER come from the germline V gene. The CDR3 is 14 amino acids. Written as DNA, the CDR3 is TGCGCCAGCAGCCTCTGGACAGGGGAGGACGAGCAGTACTTC. It specifies CASSLWTGEDEQYF.

Only a few counts were recorded for this clonotype. The rearrangement joins TRBV4-1 to TRBJ2-3; no clear D gene. The length of the CDR3 is 13 residues. Trimming pared 2 bases from V and 2 bases from J, leaving 5 bases between. Looked up from germline, CDR1 is MGHRA and CDR2 is YSYEKL. CDR3: CASSQRVTDTQYF. Written as DNA, the CDR3 is TGCGCCAGCAGCCAACGGGTCACAGATACGCAGTATTTT.

In its sample, this clonotype was seen a few times. Here the CDR3 reads CATSRDGAGLRAQYF. CDR3 coding DNA: TGTGCCACCAGCAGAGACGGGGCGGGCCTCCGGGCCCAGTACTTC. This chain links TRBV15 with TRBJ2-5, with D perhaps given as TRBD1 or TRBD2 (5 bases each). CDR1 is LNHNV and CDR2 is YYDKDF in the germline V gene (reference sequence). Trimming cost V 0 bases and J 9 bases, with 17 bases left between them. CDR3 size: 15 residues.

The sample holds a few counts of this clonotype. The chain couples TRBV6-2 or TRBV6-3 to TRBJ1-1; D gene uncertain. V was cut by 8 bases and J by 3 bases, with 16 bases left in between. CDR3 length equals 14 residues. Per germline, CDR1 MNHEY and CDR2 SVGEGT. DNA of the CDR3: TGTGCCAGCCGACCCCGGGGATCCGACACTGAAGCTTTCTTT. Its protein is CASRPRGSDTEAFF.